This passage covers 16 T cell receptor beta chains from one sample sequenced in a study of blood T cell repertoires in COVID-19. Method: immunoSEQ multiplex PCR; TCRdb's copy keeps in-frame clones and lacks some. The profile shows approximately 99,000 clones, over 80% of them singletons. Sequencing was done on a sample of peripheral blood. The source is a woman between 65 and 79 years old with acute or convalescent COVID-19.

The chain employs TRBV7-2 and TRBJ2-5; tentatively, D is TRBD1 (5 bases). CDR1 and CDR2 (germline): SGHTA, FQGNSA. V lost 3 bases to trimming and J lost 2 bases, with 13 bases between them. CDR3 length equals 15 residues. The CDR3 nucleotides read TGTGCCAGCAGCTTTTTGTGGGGCGCACAAGAGACCCAGTACTTC. The encoded protein is CASSFLWGAQETQYF.

The chain has TRBV5-1 and TRBJ2-1; 8 positions agree with TRBD2. Germline trimming cut 1 base from V and 5 bases from J; bases unmatched to any gene: 5. From germline, CDR1 is SGHRS and CDR2 YFSETQ. The CDR3 spans 15 residues. This CDR3 is CASSLIAGGDNEQFF. The DNA of the CDR3 is TGCGCCAGCAGCTTGATTGCGGGAGGAGACAATGAGCAGTTCTTC.

This CDR3 is CATRQGHLANQPQHF. DNA of the CDR3: TGTGCCACCCGACAGGGGCATCTTGCCAATCAGCCCCAGCATTTT. The rearrangement uses TRBV19 and TRBJ1-5; 8 nucleotides line up with TRBD1. V dropped 10 bases and J dropped 3; count of bases not matched to a gene: 11. Germline V gives CDR1 LNHDA, CDR2 SQIVND (reference sequence). The CDR3 contains 15 residues.

This clone has just one count. The chain uses TRBV6-5 and TRBJ1-2; maybe TRBD1 (6 bases). This CDR3 is built from 15 residues. Germline V gene sequence: CDR1 MNHEY, CDR2 SVGAGI. V was cut by 4 bases and J by 4 bases, with 16 bases left in between. The CDR3 DNA sequence: TGTGCCAGCAGTTTCTCCTCAGGGGATCCCTATGGCTACACCTTC. Encoded protein: CASSFSSGDPYGYTF.

This chain uses TRBV19 with TRBJ1-6; 10 nucleotides line up with TRBD1. The J segment lost 9 bases and the V segment lost 6 bases, leaving 8 bases of the junction unmatched. The CDR3 has 15 residues. The V gene's germline CDR1 is LNHDA and CDR2 SQIVND (reference sequence). In DNA form, the CDR3 reads TGTGCCAGTAGCACGGGGGACAGGGGCCTTTCACCCCTCCACTTT. Protein sequence: CASSTGDRGLSPLHF.

This clone was found once. This chain links TRBV10-3 with TRBJ2-2; D might be TRBD1 (5 bases). The V gene lost 0 bases and the J gene lost 6 bases, with 14 bases spanning the gap. In germline, CDR1 is ENHRY, CDR2 SYGVKD. The CDR3 contains 16 residues. CDR3 sequence (DNA): TGTGCCATCAGTGAGTCGGCAGGGAATACGGCCGGGGAGCTGTTTTTT. Translating it yields CAISESAGNTAGELFF.

The chain couples TRBV4-1 to TRBJ1-2; D is possibly TRBD1 (5 bases). The CDR3 length is 14 residues. Germline V gene sequence: CDR1 MGHRA, CDR2 YSYEKL. V was trimmed by 1 base and J by 8 bases, leaving 14 bases between them. The DNA for the CDR3 is TGCGCCAGCAGCCAAGGTGTAACAGGCTTGGGCTACACCTTC. Amino acid sequence: CASSQGVTGLGYTF.

The chain joins TRBV29-1 to TRBJ2-3; D possibly corresponds to TRBD2 (6 bases). Trimming cost V 4 bases and J 4 bases, with 12 bases left between them. The CDR3 loop spans 13 amino acids. The germline gives CDR1 SQVTM, CDR2 ANQGSEA. The CDR3 DNA reads as TGCAGCGTTGTGGACTATAATGCAGATACGCAGTATTTT. Amino acids: CSVVDYNADTQYF.

V and J are TRBV7-8 and TRBJ1-5, with TRBD1 matching 9 bases. The trim removed 5 bases at V and 1 base at J, leaving 9 bases unmatched. CDR1 SGHVS and CDR2 FQNEAQ come from the germline V gene. The CDR3 contains 17 residues. In DNA, the CDR3 is TGTGCCAGCAGCCCACAGGGGGCCGCAAGGAGCAATCAGCCCCAGCATTTT. This gives the protein CASSPQGAARSNQPQHF.

In DNA form, the CDR3 reads TGTGCCAGCAGTTGGAGCGGGGGGGCCCACGAGCAGTACGTC. Protein: CASSWSGGAHEQYV. The V and J genes are TRBV6-6 and TRBJ2-7; 10 bases agree with TRBD2. CDR1 MNHNY and CDR2 SVGAGI come from the germline V gene (reference sequence). There are 14 residues in the CDR3. With V trimmed by 4 bases and J by 5 bases, 5 bases remained unmatched.

This chain uses TRBV18 with TRBJ1-5, with 7 bases lining up with TRBD1. The junction had 8 bases not matched to a gene; V was cut back by 3 bases and J by 9 bases. Germline CDR1 and CDR2: KGHSH and LQKENI. This CDR3 is built from 14 residues. CDR3 region: CASSPATGSMPQHF. CDR3 nucleotides: TGTGCCAGCTCACCGGCGACAGGGAGTATGCCCCAGCATTTT.

The V call is TRBV28, the J call TRBJ1-1; D is possibly TRBD1 (5 bases). CDR1 is MDHEN, CDR2 SYDVKM, per germline. The V end was cut by 8 bases, the J end by 1 base, with 14 bases between. The CDR3 extends over 14 amino acids. This CDR3 reads CASSSVGRNTEAFF. Written as DNA, the CDR3 is TGTGCCAGCTCTTCGGTGGGGCGGAACACTGAAGCTTTCTTT.

J is TRBJ2-6 and V is TRBV2, with D tentatively TRBD1 (5 bases). With 5 bases removed from V and 5 bases from J, the gap between germline ends came to 13 bases. CDR1 SNHLY and CDR2 FYNNEI come from the germline V gene. CDR3 length: 15 residues. The CDR3 sequence is CASSQGTLWANVLTF. CDR3 DNA: TGTGCCAGCAGTCAGGGTACCCTCTGGGCCAACGTCCTGACTTTC.

V gene TRBV28 combines with J gene TRBJ1-2; 9 bases map to TRBD1. This CDR3 has 15 residues. Germline CDR1 reads MDHEN; CDR2 reads SYDVKM. V was pared by 3 bases and J by 7 bases, with 9 bases of the junction left unmatched. This chain's CDR3 is CASSFSLGQGSGYTF. CDR3 nucleotide sequence: TGTGCCAGCAGTTTTTCCCTGGGACAGGGATCTGGCTACACCTTC.

The V call is TRBV7-3, the J call TRBJ2-5; 9 bases are a match to TRBD1. CDR3 length: 16 amino acids. CDR1 and CDR2 (germline): SGHTA, FQGTGA. Trimming cost V 2 bases and J 1 base; bases outside gene matches: 5. The CDR3 sequence is CASSLGTGTAQETQYF. CDR3 coding DNA: TGTGCCAGCAGCTTAGGGACAGGGACGGCCCAAGAGACCCAGTACTTC.

As regards this clone: A clone one base away is much larger, so this may be a read error. The chain has TRBV7-2 and TRBJ1-2, with 7 bases lining up with TRBD1. This CDR3 contains 13 residues. After removal of 4 bases from V and 4 bases from J, the junction contained 3 bases not matched to a gene. Germline V gene data show CDR1 as SGHTA and CDR2 as FQGNSA. CDR3 sequence: CASSWGQSYGYTF. The CDR3 nucleotides are TGTGCCAGCAGCTGGGGACAGAGCTATGGCTACACCTTC.